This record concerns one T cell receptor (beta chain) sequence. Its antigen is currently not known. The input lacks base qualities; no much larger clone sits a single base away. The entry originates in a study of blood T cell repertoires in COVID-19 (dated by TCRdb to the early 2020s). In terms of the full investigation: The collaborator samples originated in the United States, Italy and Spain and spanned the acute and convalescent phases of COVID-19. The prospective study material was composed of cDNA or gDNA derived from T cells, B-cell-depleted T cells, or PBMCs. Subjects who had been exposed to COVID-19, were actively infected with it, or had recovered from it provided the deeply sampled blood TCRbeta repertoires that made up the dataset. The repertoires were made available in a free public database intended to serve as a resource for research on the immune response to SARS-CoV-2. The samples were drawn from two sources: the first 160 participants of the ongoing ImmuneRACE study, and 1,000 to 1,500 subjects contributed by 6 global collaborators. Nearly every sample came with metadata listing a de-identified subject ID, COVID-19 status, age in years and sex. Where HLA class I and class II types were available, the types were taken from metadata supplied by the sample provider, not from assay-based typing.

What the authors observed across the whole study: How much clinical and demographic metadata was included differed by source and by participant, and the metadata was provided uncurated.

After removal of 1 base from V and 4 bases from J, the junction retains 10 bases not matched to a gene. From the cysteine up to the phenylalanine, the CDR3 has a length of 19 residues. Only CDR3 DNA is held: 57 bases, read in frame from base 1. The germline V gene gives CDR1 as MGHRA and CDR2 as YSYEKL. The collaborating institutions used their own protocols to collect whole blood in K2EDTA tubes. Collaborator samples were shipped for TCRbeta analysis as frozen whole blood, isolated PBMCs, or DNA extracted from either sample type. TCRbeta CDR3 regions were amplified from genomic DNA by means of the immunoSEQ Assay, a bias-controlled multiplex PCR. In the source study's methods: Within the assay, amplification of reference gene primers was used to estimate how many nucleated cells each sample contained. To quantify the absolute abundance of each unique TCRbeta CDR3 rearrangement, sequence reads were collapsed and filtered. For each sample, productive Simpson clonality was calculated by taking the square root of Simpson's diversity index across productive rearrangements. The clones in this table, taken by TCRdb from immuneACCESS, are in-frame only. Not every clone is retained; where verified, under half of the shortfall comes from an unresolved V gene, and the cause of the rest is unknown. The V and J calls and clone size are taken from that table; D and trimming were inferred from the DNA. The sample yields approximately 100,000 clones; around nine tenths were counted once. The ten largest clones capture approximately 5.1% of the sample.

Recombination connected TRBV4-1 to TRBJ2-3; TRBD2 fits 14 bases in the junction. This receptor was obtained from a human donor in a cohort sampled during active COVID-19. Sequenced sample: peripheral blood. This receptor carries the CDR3 CASSQGLAGGPGRPDTQYF. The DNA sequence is TGCGCCAGCAGCCAAGGACTAGCGGGAGGGCCCGGACGCCCAGATACGCAGTATTTT.